The clone carrying this T cell receptor beta chain was detected many times. Its antigen is unknown. The germline gives CDR1 LGHNA, CDR2 YSLEER. This CDR3 region has 13 residues. The V gene lost 2 bases and the J gene lost 3 bases, with 8 bases spanning the gap. The data originate from a study of CD8 T cells in ankylosing spondylitis. Whole-study findings and limits: Earlier reports found some motif variants in synovial fluid and blood in reactive arthritis. A motif of roughly 8 highly homologous TCR beta variants was seen as apparently characteristic of ankylosing spondylitis blood.

TCRdb reanalysed the 5' RACE reads using MiXCR and keeps one entry per CDR3 protein. The sample holds approximately 220,000 distinct CDR3 sequences, roughly 24% seen once. Sample: blood, either unsorted or a sorted T cell fraction (not recorded which). This chain uses TRBV4-3 with TRBJ2-7; D is possibly TRBD2 (6 bases). The sequence came from a male donor with ankylosing spondylitis or in good health (not recorded which). CDR3 in DNA: TGCGCCAGCAGCCAATCCGGGAGCTACGAGCAGTACTTC. It specifies CASSQSGSYEQYF.